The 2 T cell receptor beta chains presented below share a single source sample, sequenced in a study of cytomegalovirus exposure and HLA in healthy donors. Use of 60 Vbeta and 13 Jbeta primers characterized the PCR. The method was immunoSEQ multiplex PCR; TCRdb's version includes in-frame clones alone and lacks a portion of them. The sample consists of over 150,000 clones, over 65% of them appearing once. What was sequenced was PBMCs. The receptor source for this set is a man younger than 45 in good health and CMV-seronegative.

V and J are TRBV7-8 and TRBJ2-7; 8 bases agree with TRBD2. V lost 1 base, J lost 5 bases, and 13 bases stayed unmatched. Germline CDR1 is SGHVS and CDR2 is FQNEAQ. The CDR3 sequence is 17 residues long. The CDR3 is CASSLVGAGTRVDEQYF. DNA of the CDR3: TGTGCCAGCAGCTTAGTTGGAGCCGGGACTAGAGTCGACGAGCAGTACTTC.

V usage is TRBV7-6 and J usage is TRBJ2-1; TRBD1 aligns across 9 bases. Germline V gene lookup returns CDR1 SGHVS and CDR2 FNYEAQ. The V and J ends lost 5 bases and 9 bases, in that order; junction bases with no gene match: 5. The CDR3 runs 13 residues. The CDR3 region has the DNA TGTGCCAGCAGCCCTGGACAGGGGACTGAGCAGTTCTTC. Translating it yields CASSPGQGTEQFF.